This entry features one T cell receptor (beta chain) sequence. Its target is unknown. Time point defined: recipient sample about 28 days before transplant, after cytoreduction. Some clones are missing from TCRdb's copy, which holds only in-frame ones; the method was immunoSEQ multiplex PCR. The table records about 69,000 clones, about 96% of them present only once. The data derive from a study of T cell clonotyping in hematopoietic cell transplantation. Study-wide points: Higher Inverse Simpson Index values in graft donor and pretransplant recipient predicted broader posttransplant TCR diversity. Without cell sorting, CD4 versus CD8 contributions remain unresolved. Pathologically expanded recipient clonotypes increased progressively from day 30 to day 180 as diversity fell.

The V end lost 7 bases, the J end lost 0 bases, and 10 bases lay between the germline ends. CDR3 length equals 13 residues. CDR1 is SEHNR and CDR2 is FQNEAQ in the germline V gene (reference sequence). This TCR derives from a woman in her forties or fifties with acute myeloid leukemia. Some clones in this sample may be carry-over from other donors' samples. The chain links TRBV7-9 to TRBJ2-7; D unresolved. Sequencing used peripheral blood mononuclear cells, obtained before stem cell transplant. This chain's CDR3 is CASINISSYEQYF. The CDR3, as DNA: TGTGCCAGCATTAATATATCCTCCTACGAGCAGTACTTC.